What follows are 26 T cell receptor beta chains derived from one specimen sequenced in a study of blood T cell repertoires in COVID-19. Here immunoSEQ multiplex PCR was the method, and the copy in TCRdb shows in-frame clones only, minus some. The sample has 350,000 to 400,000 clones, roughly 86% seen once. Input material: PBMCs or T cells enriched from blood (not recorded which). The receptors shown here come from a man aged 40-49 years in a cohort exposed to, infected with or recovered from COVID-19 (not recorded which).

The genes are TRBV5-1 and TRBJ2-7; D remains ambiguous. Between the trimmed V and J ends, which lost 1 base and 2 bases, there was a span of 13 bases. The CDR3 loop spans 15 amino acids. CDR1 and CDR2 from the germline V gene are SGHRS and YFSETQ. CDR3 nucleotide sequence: TGCGCCAGCAGCTTGCCTCGAACGAACACCTACGAGCAGTACTTC. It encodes CASSLPRTNTYEQYF.

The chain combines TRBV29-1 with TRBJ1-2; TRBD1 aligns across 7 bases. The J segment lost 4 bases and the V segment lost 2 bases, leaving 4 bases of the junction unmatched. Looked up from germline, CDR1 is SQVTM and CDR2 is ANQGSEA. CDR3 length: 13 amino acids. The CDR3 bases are TGCAGCGTTGAAACGGGACAGACCTATGGCTACACCTTC. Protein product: CSVETGQTYGYTF.

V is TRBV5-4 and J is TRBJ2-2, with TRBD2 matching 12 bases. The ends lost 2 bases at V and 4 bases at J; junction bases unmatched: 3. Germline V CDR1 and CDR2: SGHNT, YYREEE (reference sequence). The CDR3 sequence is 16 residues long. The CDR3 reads CASSLRLAGATGELFF. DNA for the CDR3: TGTGCCAGCAGCTTAAGACTAGCGGGAGCCACCGGGGAGCTGTTTTTT.

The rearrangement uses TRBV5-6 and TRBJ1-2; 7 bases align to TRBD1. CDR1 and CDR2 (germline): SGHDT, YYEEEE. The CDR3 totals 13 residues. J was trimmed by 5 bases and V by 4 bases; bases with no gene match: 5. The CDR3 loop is CASSLTGRYGYTF. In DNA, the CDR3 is TGTGCCAGCAGCCTGACAGGGAGGTATGGCTACACCTTC.

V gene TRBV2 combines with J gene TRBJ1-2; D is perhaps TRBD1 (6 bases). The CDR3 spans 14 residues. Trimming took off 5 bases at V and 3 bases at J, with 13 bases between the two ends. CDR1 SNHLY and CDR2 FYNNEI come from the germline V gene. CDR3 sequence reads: CASSPQGAYYGYTF. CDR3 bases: TGTGCCAGCAGTCCACAGGGAGCCTACTATGGCTACACCTTC. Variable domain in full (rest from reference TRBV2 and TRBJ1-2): EPEVTQTPSHQVTQMGQEVILRCVPISNHLYFYWYRQILGQKVEFLVSFYNNEISEKSEIFDDQFSVERPDGSNFTLKIRSTKLEDSAMYFCASSPQGAYYGYTFGSGTRLTVV.

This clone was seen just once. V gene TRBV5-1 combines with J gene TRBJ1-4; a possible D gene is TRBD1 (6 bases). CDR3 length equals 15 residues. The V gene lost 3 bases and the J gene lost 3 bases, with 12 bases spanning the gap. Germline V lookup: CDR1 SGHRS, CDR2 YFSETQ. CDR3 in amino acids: CASSSTGRANEKLFF. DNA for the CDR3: TGCGCCAGCAGCTCGACAGGCAGGGCTAATGAAAAACTGTTTTTT. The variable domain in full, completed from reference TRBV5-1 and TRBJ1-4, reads KAGVTQTPRYLIKTRGQQVTLSCSPISGHRSVSWYQQTPGQGLQFLFEYFSETQRNKGNFPGRFSGRQFSNSRSEMNVSTLELGDSALYLCASSSTGRANEKLFFGSGTQLSVL.

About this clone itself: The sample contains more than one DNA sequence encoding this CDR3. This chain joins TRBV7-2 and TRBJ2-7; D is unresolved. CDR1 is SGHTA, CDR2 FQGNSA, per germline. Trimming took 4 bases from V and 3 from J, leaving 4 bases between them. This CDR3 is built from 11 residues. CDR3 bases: TGTGCCAGCAGCTCATTCTACGAGCAGTACTTC. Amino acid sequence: CASSSFYEQYF.

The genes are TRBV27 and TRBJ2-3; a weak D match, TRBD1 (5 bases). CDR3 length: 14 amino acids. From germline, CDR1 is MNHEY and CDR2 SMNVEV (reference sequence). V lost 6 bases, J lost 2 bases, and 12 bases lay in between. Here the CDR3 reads CASRIDSPTDTQYF. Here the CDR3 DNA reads TGTGCCAGCAGGATCGACAGTCCCACAGATACGCAGTATTTT.

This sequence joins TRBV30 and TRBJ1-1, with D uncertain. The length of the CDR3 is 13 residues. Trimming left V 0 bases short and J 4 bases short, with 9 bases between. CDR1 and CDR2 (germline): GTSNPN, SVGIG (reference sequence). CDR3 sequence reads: CAWSVKGGTEAFF. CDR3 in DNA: TGTGCCTGGAGTGTGAAGGGAGGCACTGAAGCTTTCTTT.

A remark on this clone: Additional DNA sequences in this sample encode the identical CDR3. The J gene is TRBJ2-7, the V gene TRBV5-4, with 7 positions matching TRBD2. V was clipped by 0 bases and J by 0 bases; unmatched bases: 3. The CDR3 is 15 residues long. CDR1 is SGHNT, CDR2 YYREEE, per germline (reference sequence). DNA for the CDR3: TGTGCCAGCAGCTTGGTTGCTAGCGGCTCCTACGAGCAGTACTTC. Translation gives CASSLVASGSYEQYF.

As DNA, the CDR3 is TGTGCCAGCAGCTTAGAGGGGCGAGACGGGGAGCTGTTTTTT. This sequence encodes CASSLEGRDGELFF. V usage is TRBV7-9 and J usage is TRBJ2-2, with D possibly TRBD1 on 5 matching bases. This CDR3 has 14 amino acids. Germline-derived CDR1 and CDR2 are SEHNR and FQNEAQ (reference sequence). Trimming removed 1 base from V and 7 bases from J, with 10 bases in between.

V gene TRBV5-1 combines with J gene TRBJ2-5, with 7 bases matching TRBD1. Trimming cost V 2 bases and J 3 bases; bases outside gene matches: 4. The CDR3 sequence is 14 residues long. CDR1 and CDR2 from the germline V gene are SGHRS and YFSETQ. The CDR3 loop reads CASSFTGVKETQYF. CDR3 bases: TGCGCCAGCAGCTTCACAGGGGTGAAAGAGACCCAGTACTTC.

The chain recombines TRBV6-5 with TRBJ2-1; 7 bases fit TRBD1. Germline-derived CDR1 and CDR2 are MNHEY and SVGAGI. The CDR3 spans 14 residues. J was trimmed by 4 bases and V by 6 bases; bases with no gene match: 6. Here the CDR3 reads CASRRQGGYNEQFF. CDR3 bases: TGTGCCAGCAGGCGACAGGGTGGATACAATGAGCAGTTCTTC.

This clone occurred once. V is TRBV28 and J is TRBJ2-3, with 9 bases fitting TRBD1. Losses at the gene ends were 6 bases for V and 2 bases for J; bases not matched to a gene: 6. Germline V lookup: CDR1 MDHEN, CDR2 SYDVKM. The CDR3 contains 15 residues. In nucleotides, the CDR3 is TGTGCCAGCAGCCGACGGGACAGGGTCACAGATACGCAGTATTTT. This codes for CASSRRDRVTDTQYF.

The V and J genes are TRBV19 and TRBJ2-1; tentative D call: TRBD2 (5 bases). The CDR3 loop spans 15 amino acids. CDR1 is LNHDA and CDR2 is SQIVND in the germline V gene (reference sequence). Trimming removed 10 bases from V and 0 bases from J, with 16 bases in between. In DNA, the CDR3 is TGTGCCACTCGAACCCGGACTCTCTCCTACAATGAGCAGTTCTTC. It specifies CATRTRTLSYNEQFF.

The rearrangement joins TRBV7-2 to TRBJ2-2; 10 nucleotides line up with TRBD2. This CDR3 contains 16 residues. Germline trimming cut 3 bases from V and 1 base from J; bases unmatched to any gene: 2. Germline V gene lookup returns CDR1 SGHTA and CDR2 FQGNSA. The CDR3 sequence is CASSFRLAGNTGELFF. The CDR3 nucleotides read TGTGCCAGCAGCTTTAGACTAGCGGGGAACACCGGGGAGCTGTTTTTT.

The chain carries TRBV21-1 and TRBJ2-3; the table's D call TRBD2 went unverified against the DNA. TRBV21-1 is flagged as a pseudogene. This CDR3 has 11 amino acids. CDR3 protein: CASSRSDTQYF. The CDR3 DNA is TGTGCCAGCAGCCGGTCAGATACGCAGTATTTT.

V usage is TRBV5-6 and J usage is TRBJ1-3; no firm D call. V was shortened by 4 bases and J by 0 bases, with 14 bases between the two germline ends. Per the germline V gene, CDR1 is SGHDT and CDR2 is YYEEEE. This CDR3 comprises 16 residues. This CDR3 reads CASSARTVISGNTIYF. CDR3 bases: TGTGCCAGCAGCGCTCGCACAGTTATCTCTGGAAACACCATATATTTT.

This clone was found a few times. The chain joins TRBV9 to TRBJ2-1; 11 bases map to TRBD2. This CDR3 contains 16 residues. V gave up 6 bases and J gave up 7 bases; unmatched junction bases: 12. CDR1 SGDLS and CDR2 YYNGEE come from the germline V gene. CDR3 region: CASTRELLAGVNEQFF. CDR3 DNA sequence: TGTGCCAGCACAAGAGAATTACTAGCGGGAGTGAATGAGCAGTTCTTC.

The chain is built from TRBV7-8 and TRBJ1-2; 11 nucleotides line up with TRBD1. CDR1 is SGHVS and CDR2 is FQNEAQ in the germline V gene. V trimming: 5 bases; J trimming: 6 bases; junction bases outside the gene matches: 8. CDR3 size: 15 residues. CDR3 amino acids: CASSAPGQGVDGYTF. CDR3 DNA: TGTGCCAGCAGCGCCCCGGGACAGGGGGTGGATGGCTACACCTTC.

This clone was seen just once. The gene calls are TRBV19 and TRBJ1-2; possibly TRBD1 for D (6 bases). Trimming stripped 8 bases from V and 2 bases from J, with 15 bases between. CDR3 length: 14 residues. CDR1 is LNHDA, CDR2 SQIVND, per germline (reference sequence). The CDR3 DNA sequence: TGTGCCAGTTTCTTACCCGGGACAAACTATGGCTACACCTTC. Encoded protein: CASFLPGTNYGYTF. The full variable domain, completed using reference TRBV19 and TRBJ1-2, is DGGITQSPKYLFRKEGQNVTLSCEQNLNHDAMYWYRQDPGQGLRLIYYSQIVNDFQKGDIAEGYSVSREKKESFPLTVTSAQKNPTAFYLCASFLPGTNYGYTFGSGTRLTVV.

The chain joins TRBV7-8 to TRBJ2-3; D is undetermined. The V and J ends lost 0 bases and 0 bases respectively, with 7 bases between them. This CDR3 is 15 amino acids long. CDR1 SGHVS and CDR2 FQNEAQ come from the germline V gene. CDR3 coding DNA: TGTGCCAGCAGCTTAGCGTCGGGTAGCACAGATACGCAGTATTTT. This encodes CASSLASGSTDTQYF.

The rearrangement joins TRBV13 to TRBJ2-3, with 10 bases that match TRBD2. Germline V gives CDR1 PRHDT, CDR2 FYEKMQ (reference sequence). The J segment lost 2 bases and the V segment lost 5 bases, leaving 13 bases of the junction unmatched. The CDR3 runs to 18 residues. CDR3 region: CASSAASGSFSNTDTQYF. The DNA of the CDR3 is TGTGCCAGCAGCGCGGCTAGCGGGAGCTTTTCCAACACAGATACGCAGTATTTT. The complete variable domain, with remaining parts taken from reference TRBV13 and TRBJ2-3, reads AAGVIQSPRHLIKEKRETATLKCYPIPRHDTVYWYQQGPGQDPQFLISFYEKMQSDKGSIPDRFSAQQFSDYHSELNMSSLELGDSALYFCASSAASGSFSNTDTQYFGPGTRLTVL.

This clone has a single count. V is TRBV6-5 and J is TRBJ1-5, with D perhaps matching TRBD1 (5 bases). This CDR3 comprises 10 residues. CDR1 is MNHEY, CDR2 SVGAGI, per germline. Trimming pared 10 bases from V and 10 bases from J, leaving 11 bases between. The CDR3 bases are TGTGCCACCGGCAGGGATCCCCAGCATTTT. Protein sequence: CATGRDPQHF.

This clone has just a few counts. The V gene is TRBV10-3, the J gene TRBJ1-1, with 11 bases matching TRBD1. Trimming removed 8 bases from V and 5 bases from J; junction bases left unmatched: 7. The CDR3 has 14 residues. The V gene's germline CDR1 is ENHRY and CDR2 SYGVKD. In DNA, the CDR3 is TGTGCCATCCTTGGACAGGGGGCTGAAACTGAAGCTTTCTTT. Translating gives CAILGQGAETEAFF.

Here the CDR3 DNA reads TGTGCCAGCAGTCTCGACAGGGGGCGCGGAAAACTGTTTTTT. Its protein product is CASSLDRGRGKLFF. The chain has TRBV28 and TRBJ1-4; TRBD1 matches 10 bases. Germline V gives CDR1 MDHEN, CDR2 SYDVKM. V lost 5 bases to trimming and J lost 10 bases; unmatched junction nucleotides: 7. The CDR3 consists of 14 residues. Complete variable domain (other parts from reference TRBV28 and TRBJ1-4): DVKVTQSSRYLVKRTGEKVFLECVQDMDHENMFWYRQDPGLGLRLIYFSYDVKMKEKGDIPEGYSVSREKKERFSLILESASTNQTSMYLCASSLDRGRGKLFFGSGTQLSVL.